The 29 T cell receptor beta chains reported below all come from one sample, sequenced in a study of cytomegalovirus exposure and HLA in healthy donors. Both 60 Vbeta primers and 13 Jbeta primers went into the PCR. Profiled with immunoSEQ multiplex PCR; TCRdb holds only in-frame clones, not every one. This table has roughly 71,000 clones, approximately 70% appearing once. The sequenced sample was PBMCs. The receptors here all came from a man aged 40-50 years in good health and CMV-seropositive.

V usage is TRBV7-3 and J usage is TRBJ2-3; 10 bases agree with TRBD1. CDR3 length equals 15 residues. CDR1 is SGHTA and CDR2 is FQGTGA in the germline V gene. V lost 5 bases, J lost 9 bases, and 11 bases stayed unmatched. The chain's CDR3 is CASSRDRGSYTTQYF. The CDR3 DNA follows: TGTGCCAGCAGCCGGGACAGGGGTTCATACACGACGCAGTATTTT.

A few counts support this clone. The chain is built from TRBV5-1 and TRBJ2-1, with D possibly TRBD1 on 6 matching bases. Germline V CDR1 and CDR2: SGHRS, YFSETQ. The CDR3 loop spans 14 amino acids. V was cut by 4 bases and J by 5 bases, with 13 bases left in between. The CDR3 here is CASSISGHHNEQFF. As DNA, the CDR3 is TGCGCCAGCAGCATATCGGGACACCACAATGAGCAGTTCTTC.

The chain employs TRBV9 and TRBJ1-1; possible D gene TRBD1, 5 bases. V lost 1 base and J 4 bases, leaving 11 bases between the germline ends. Looked up from germline, CDR1 is SGDLS and CDR2 is YYNGEE. The CDR3 sequence is 14 residues long. CDR3 protein: CASSVFQGGTEAFF. The CDR3 bases are TGTGCCAGCAGCGTATTTCAGGGTGGCACTGAAGCTTTCTTT.

A few counts support this clone. CDR3 bases: TGTGCCAGCAGGGGGCCGGGAGGGGGTAATGAAAAACTGTTTTTT. This gives the protein CASRGPGGGNEKLFF. The chain employs TRBV6-5 and TRBJ1-4; the D gene is possibly TRBD1 (6 bases). The CDR3 has 15 residues. Germline loops: CDR1 MNHEY, CDR2 SVGAGI. With 6 bases removed from V and 4 bases from J, the gap between germline ends came to 15 bases.

The chain recombines TRBV5-6 with TRBJ1-6; 11 positions match TRBD1. The CDR3 totals 16 residues. The germline V gene encodes CDR1 SGHDT and CDR2 YYEEEE. J gave up 10 bases and V 4 bases, and 10 bases lay outside the gene matches. The CDR3 loop is CASSRDRGTYRSPLHF. CDR3 bases: TGTGCCAGCAGCCGGGACAGGGGGACATATAGATCACCCCTCCACTTT. The entire variable domain, with the rest obtained from reference TRBV5-6 and TRBJ1-6, is as follows: DAGVTQSPTHLIKTRGQQVTLRCSPKSGHDTVSWYQQALGQGPQFIFQYYEEEERQRGNFPDRFSGHQFPNYSSELNVNALLLGDSALYLCASSRDRGTYRSPLHFGNGTRLTVT.

The chain carries TRBV11-1 and TRBJ2-7; D is perhaps TRBD2 (5 bases). This CDR3 is built from 11 residues. The germline V and J ends were trimmed by 4 bases and 9 bases, with 10 bases remaining between them. Per germline, CDR1 SGHAT and CDR2 FQDESV (reference sequence). The CDR3 DNA reads TGTGCCAGCAGCTCCGGACTCGGGCAGTACTTC. It translates to CASSSGLGQYF.

This clone rates as medium-sized. V gene TRBV6-5 combines with J gene TRBJ2-2; 10 positions agree with TRBD1. The CDR3 contains 16 residues. The V segment lost 2 bases and the J segment 7 bases; nucleotides outside the gene matches: 7. CDR1 and CDR2 (germline): MNHEY, SVGAGI. CDR3 DNA: TGTGCCAGCAGTTACCCCGGGACAGGGGTTGACGGGGAGCTGTTTTTT. Translating it yields CASSYPGTGVDGELFF.

V is TRBV11-2 and J is TRBJ2-1; D is possibly TRBD2 (5 bases). Looked up from germline, CDR1 is SGHAT and CDR2 is FQNNGV. The CDR3 has 14 amino acids. Trimming took 0 bases from V and 7 from J, leaving 10 bases between them. The chain's CDR3 is CASSLDRGRNEQFF. In DNA form, the CDR3 reads TGTGCCAGCAGCTTAGATCGGGGTCGGAATGAGCAGTTCTTC.

The CDR3 nucleotides are TGTGCCAGCAGTAAGACAGGGGATTCACCCCTCCACTTT. Translated, it gives CASSKTGDSPLHF. The chain carries TRBV5-4 and TRBJ1-6; 8 positions match TRBD1. The CDR3 loop spans 13 amino acids. Germline CDR1 reads SGHNT; CDR2 reads YYREEE (reference sequence). V lost 5 bases and J lost 8; bases outside the gene matches: 3.

The rearrangement joins TRBV5-6 to TRBJ2-1; 8 nucleotides match TRBD2. The CDR3 is 18 residues long. The junction had 12 bases not matched to a gene; V was cut back by 4 bases and J by 0 bases. The V gene's germline CDR1 is SGHDT and CDR2 YYEEEE. The CDR3 reads CASSPAPAGASSYNEQFF. The CDR3 DNA reads as TGTGCCAGCAGCCCCGCGCCAGCGGGGGCGAGCTCCTACAATGAGCAGTTCTTC.

The chain joins TRBV2 to TRBJ2-1, with 7 positions matching TRBD2. Per the germline V gene, CDR1 is SNHLY and CDR2 is FYNNEI. V lost 4 bases and J lost 7; bases outside the gene matches: 10. The CDR3 length is 15 residues. The CDR3 region has the DNA TGTGCCAGCAGTGGGCAAAGGGAGGGAAGGAATGAGCAGTTCTTC. Amino acid sequence: CASSGQREGRNEQFF.

The chain carries TRBV30 and TRBJ2-1, with a weak D call TRBD1 (6 bases). Germline CDR1 GTSNPN, CDR2 SVGIG (reference sequence). This CDR3 spans 11 amino acids. The V end was cut by 5 bases, the J end by 6 bases, with 8 bases between. The CDR3 region is CAWAQGNEQFF. The DNA of the CDR3 is TGTGCCTGGGCACAGGGCAATGAGCAGTTCTTC.

The rearrangement links TRBV19 to TRBJ2-1; possible D gene TRBD1, 5 bases. Germline assignment: CDR1 LNHDA and CDR2 SQIVND (reference sequence). The CDR3 totals 13 residues. V was trimmed by 2 bases and J by 12 bases, leaving 14 bases between them. Written as DNA, the CDR3 is TGTGCCAGTAGTATAAGGCAAGGGGCTTCGCAGTTCTTC. Residues: CASSIRQGASQFF.

The V call is TRBV9, the J call TRBJ1-1; 7 positions match TRBD1. Germline V gene lookup returns CDR1 SGDLS and CDR2 YYNGEE. This CDR3 region has 17 residues. J was trimmed by 4 bases and V by 3 bases; bases with no gene match: 15. The CDR3 reads CASSADSGTAGSTEAFF. As DNA, the CDR3 is TGTGCCAGCAGCGCCGACTCCGGGACAGCAGGTTCCACTGAAGCTTTCTTT.

The rearrangement links TRBV7-3 to TRBJ1-1, with 7 bases fitting TRBD1. The V gene's germline CDR1 is SGHTA and CDR2 FQGTGA. CDR3 length: 17 residues. Unmatched junction bases numbered 8, after V lost 1 base and J lost 0 bases. CDR3 sequence: CASSLRPEGQMNTEAFF. The CDR3 coding sequence is TGTGCCAGCAGCTTAAGACCCGAGGGACAGATGAACACTGAAGCTTTCTTT.

This sequence joins TRBV4-1 and TRBJ2-1; the match to TRBD2 covers 10 bases. CDR1 and CDR2 (germline): MGHRA, YSYEKL. The CDR3 contains 15 residues. Unmatched junction bases numbered 5, after V lost 4 bases and J lost 5 bases. The CDR3 loop reads CASSLPSGGNNEQFF. CDR3 nucleotide sequence: TGCGCCAGCAGCCTTCCTAGCGGGGGTAACAATGAGCAGTTCTTC.

The CDR3 sequence: CAISESWTTGNTIYF. CDR3 DNA sequence: TGTGCCATCAGTGAGTCGTGGACAACTGGAAACACCATATATTTT. The V and J genes are TRBV10-3 and TRBJ1-3, with a weak D call TRBD1 (5 bases). The CDR3 has 15 amino acids. V lost 0 bases and J lost 2, with 8 bases in between. Germline CDR1 reads ENHRY; CDR2 reads SYGVKD.

CDR3 DNA: TGTGCCAGCAGCTTAGTGGGGACTCAGAACACCGGGGAGCTGTTTTTT. It translates to CASSLVGTQNTGELFF. V gene TRBV11-2 combines with J gene TRBJ2-2, with D possibly matching TRBD2 (6 bases). CDR1 is SGHAT and CDR2 is FQNNGV in the germline V gene. V was clipped by 1 base and J by 1 base, with 10 bases between them. The CDR3 runs 16 residues.

CDR3 amino acids: CASSSRQVSGNTIYF. CDR3 in DNA: TGTGCCAGCAGCAGCCGACAGGTCTCTGGAAACACCATATATTTT. This rearrangement joins TRBV7-2 to TRBJ1-3; D possibly corresponds to TRBD1 (6 bases). CDR3 length equals 15 residues. Germline CDR1 SGHTA, CDR2 FQGNSA. V dropped 5 bases and J dropped 0 bases, with 11 bases sitting between them.

The chain joins TRBV7-9 to TRBJ2-4, with D maybe TRBD2 (5 bases). The CDR3 runs 12 residues. Per germline, CDR1 SEHNR and CDR2 FQNEAQ (reference sequence). Trimming left V 5 bases short and J 8 bases short, with 10 bases between. CDR3 bases: TGTGCCAGCAGCAACACCGGGGACATTCAGTACTTC. Amino acids: CASSNTGDIQYF.

This clone was detected only a few times. CDR3 bases: TGTGCCAGCATTCCAACAGGGGGCTACGAGCAGTACTTC. Amino acid sequence: CASIPTGGYEQYF. The gene calls are TRBV5-8 and TRBJ2-7; 8 nucleotides match TRBD1. Trimming cost V 6 bases and J 3 bases; bases outside gene matches: 5. This CDR3 comprises 13 residues. Germline-derived CDR1 and CDR2 are SGHTS and YDEGEE. The full variable domain, rest sourced from reference TRBV5-8 and TRBJ2-7, is EAGVTQSPTHLIKTRGQQATLRCSPISGHTSVYWYQQALGLGLQFLLWYDEGEERNRGNFPPRFSGRQFPNYSSELNVNALELEDSALYLCASIPTGGYEQYFGPGTRLTVT.

V gene TRBV30 combines with J gene TRBJ2-6, with D maybe TRBD1 (5 bases). The CDR3 is made up of 16 amino acids. From germline, CDR1 is GTSNPN and CDR2 SVGIG (reference sequence). V gave up 1 base and J gave up 1 base, with 11 bases separating them. Here the CDR3 DNA reads TGTGCCTGGAGTGCACAGGCTGTGTCTGGGGCCAACGTCCTGACTTTC. It codes for CAWSAQAVSGANVLTF.

The rearrangement links TRBV4-3 to TRBJ2-1; no clear D. The germline gives CDR1 LGHNA, CDR2 YSLEER. Trimming pared 1 base from V and 6 bases from J, leaving 10 bases between. The CDR3 runs 14 residues. CDR3 DNA sequence: TGCGCCAGCAGCCAAGTGGTATACTCCAATGAGCAGTTCTTC. It encodes CASSQVVYSNEQFF.

The rearrangement joins TRBV18 to TRBJ1-6; tentative D call: TRBD1 (6 bases). With 3 bases removed from V and 8 bases from J, the gap between germline ends came to 8 bases. The CDR3 spans 13 residues. In germline, CDR1 is KGHSH, CDR2 LQKENI. As DNA, the CDR3 is TGTGCCAGCTCACCTCGACAGGATTCACCCCTCCACTTT. Translated: CASSPRQDSPLHF.

V gene TRBV9 combines with J gene TRBJ2-2, with D possibly being TRBD1 (6 bases). The germline gives CDR1 SGDLS, CDR2 YYNGEE. The length of the CDR3 is 14 residues. Trimming stripped 3 bases from V and 4 bases from J, with 10 bases between. Here the CDR3 reads CASSGGRVTGELFF. CDR3 coding DNA: TGTGCCAGCAGCGGGGGGCGCGTCACCGGGGAGCTGTTTTTT.

A few counts support this clone. The CDR3 DNA reads as TGTGCCAGCAGTTCACGCCGGCAGGGGGCGCATGGTGAAGCTTTCTTT. This codes for CASSSRRQGAHGEAFF. The genes are TRBV6-6 and TRBJ1-1; 8 nucleotides line up with TRBD1. The CDR3 extends over 16 amino acids. V shed 4 bases and J 7 bases; nucleotides not matched to a gene: 14. Germline loops: CDR1 MNHNY, CDR2 SVGAGI (reference sequence).

This chain uses TRBV19 with TRBJ1-1, with 7 nucleotides matching TRBD1. This CDR3 is 15 amino acids long. Unmatched junction bases numbered 10, after V lost 4 bases and J lost 5 bases. The germline gives CDR1 LNHDA, CDR2 SQIVND (reference sequence). The CDR3 loop reads CASSKDPGGGTEAFF. CDR3 DNA: TGTGCCAGTAGTAAGGATCCAGGGGGAGGAACTGAAGCTTTCTTT. The full variable domain, its missing parts supplied by reference TRBV19 and TRBJ1-1, is DGGITQSPKYLFRKEGQNVTLSCEQNLNHDAMYWYRQDPGQGLRLIYYSQIVNDFQKGDIAEGYSVSREKKESFPLTVTSAQKNPTAFYLCASSKDPGGGTEAFFGQGTRLTVV.

The chain is built from TRBV7-2 and TRBJ2-7; 11 bases align to TRBD2. Germline V gives CDR1 SGHTA, CDR2 FQGNSA. CDR3 length: 14 residues. V shed 4 bases and J 4 bases; nucleotides not matched to a gene: 3. CDR3 sequence reads: CASSYRLAGYEQYF. CDR3 in DNA: TGTGCCAGCAGCTATCGACTAGCGGGGTACGAGCAGTACTTC.

This chain joins TRBV19 and TRBJ2-1; 9 nucleotides line up with TRBD1. Germline loops: CDR1 LNHDA, CDR2 SQIVND (reference sequence). This CDR3 has 16 amino acids. The junction had 4 bases not matched to a gene; V was cut back by 1 base and J by 3 bases. CDR3 region: CASSIAGTGSYNEQFF. CDR3 nucleotides: TGTGCCAGTAGTATAGCCGGGACAGGGAGCTACAATGAGCAGTTCTTC.